This is a list of T cell receptor beta chains from one sample in a study of blood T cell repertoires in COVID-19. The table came from immunoSEQ multiplex PCR; TCRdb's copy has only in-frame clones and leaves some out. The sample lists approximately 190,000 clones; about 81% were seen once. The material sequenced was peripheral blood. The receptors stem from a man aged 25-45 years with active or convalescent COVID-19. CDR3s include the opening cysteine and the closing phenylalanine or tryptophan. A D gene is named only where the DNA matches it firmly. Size is stated for part of the rows, as once, few or many counts, or as a class when the clone is expanded.

clone_size d_call j_call v_call cdr3_nt cdr3_aa
NA NA TRBJ2-7 TRBV7-2 TGTGCCAGCAGCTTAACCGCGGAGACCTACGAGCAGTACTTC CASSLTAETYEQYF
NA NA TRBJ1-1 TRBV27 TGTGCCAGCAGTCCTCGGGACATAGTGAACACTGAAGCTTTCTTT CASSPRDIVNTEAFF
once NA TRBJ2-3 TRBV29-1 TGCAGCGTCCGGGCCGCCACAGGAGGGGATACGCAGTATTTT CSVRAATGGDTQYF
NA NA TRBJ2-7 TRBV27 TGTGCCAGCAGTTTAGGTCCAGGGGCCCCCTACGAGCAGTACTTC CASSLGPGAPYEQYF
NA NA TRBJ2-2 TRBV9 TGTGCCAGCAGCGTAGCTTTCGGGGAGCTGTTTTTT CASSVAFGELFF
NA TRBD2 TRBJ2-7 TRBV4-3 TGCGCCAGCAGCCAATCAAATGCTCATCTAGCGGACTCCTACGAGCAGTACTTC CASSQSNAHLADSYEQYF
NA TRBD2 TRBJ2-3 TRBV7-8 TGTGCCAGCAGCCTAACGACTAGCGGTACAGATACGCAGTATTTT CASSLTTSGTDTQYF
NA NA TRBJ2-2 TRBV19 TGTGCCAGTAGAGGACAGACGAACACCGGGGAGCTGTTTTTT CASRGQTNTGELFF
NA NA TRBJ2-5 TRBV10-3 TGTGCCATCAGTGAGGTCGGGGGACAAGAGACCCAGTACTTC CAISEVGGQETQYF
NA NA TRBJ1-5 TRBV28 TGTGCCAGCAGTTTAATGGCAGACTATAGCAATCAGCCCCAGCATTTT CASSLMADYSNQPQHF
NA TRBD1 TRBJ2-3 TRBV11-2 TGTGCCAGCAGCTTAGTAGGGGGCATGAGCACAGATACGCAGTATTTT CASSLVGGMSTDTQYF
NA TRBD1 TRBJ2-6 TRBV7-2 TGTGCCAGCAGCTTCGGGACAGGGGGTGCTGGGGCCAACGTCCTGACTTTC CASSFGTGGAGANVLTF
NA TRBD1 TRBJ1-1 TRBV14 TGTGCCAGCAGCCCCGGACAGGAGGCTTTCTTT CASSPGQEAFF
few NA TRBJ1-3 TRBV5-4 TGTGCCAGCAGCAGGCAGGGTCACTCTGGAAACACCATATATTTT CASSRQGHSGNTIYF
NA NA TRBJ1-1 TRBV6-5 TGTGCCAGCAGTTACTCTCGTGGGCAGAACACTGAAGCTTTCTTT CASSYSRGQNTEAFF
NA NA TRBJ1-4 TRBV3-1/TRBV3-2 TGTGCCAGCAGCCAAGCCGCGGGGGGCGGAGGAGAAAAACTGTTTTTT CASSQAAGGGGEKLFF
NA NA TRBJ2-1 TRBV14 TGTGCCAGCAGCCTGATCCCGGCAGGGGTGCAGTTCTTC CASSLIPAGVQFF
NA NA TRBJ2-3 TRBV12-3/TRBV12-4 TGTGCCGTGCAGGGGACAGATACGCAGTATTTT CAVQGTDTQYF
NA NA TRBJ1-1 TRBV18 TGTGCCAGCTCACCCCAGGGTACCTTCATGAACACTGAAGCTTTCTTT CASSPQGTFMNTEAFF
NA NA TRBJ2-7 TRBV25-1 TGTGCCAGCAGGGGGGGACCTGGACGTCACGAGCAGTACTTC CASRGGPGRHEQYF
NA NA TRBJ1-1 TRBV28 TGTGCCAGTTATAATCCGCGCATCCTTGAAGCTTTCTTT CASYNPRILEAFF
NA NA TRBJ1-5 TRBV28 TGTGCCAGCAGCGATGGACTATTTAGCAATCAGCCCCAGCATTTT CASSDGLFSNQPQHF
NA NA TRBJ2-1 TRBV5-1 TGCGCCAGCAGCCCCCCTAGCTTCCCGAGCTCCTACAATGAGCAGTTCTTC CASSPPSFPSSYNEQFF
NA TRBD1 TRBJ1-5 TRBV6-2/TRBV6-3 TGTGCCAGCAGTTATTGGGACAGGGGGAGAATCCATCAGCCCCAGCATTTT CASSYWDRGRIHQPQHF
NA NA TRBJ2-1 TRBV9 TGTGCCAGCAGTGAACAGGGTAGCTCCTACAATGAGCAGTTCTTC CASSEQGSSYNEQFF
NA TRBD2 TRBJ2-4 TRBV30 TGTGCCTGGAGGGGGGGGACGGCCAAAAACATTCAGTACTTC CAWRGGTAKNIQYF
NA TRBD1 TRBJ2-5 TRBV15 TGTGCCACCAGCAGGGGCGACAGGGGGGGGGAGACCCAGTACTTC CATSRGDRGGETQYF
NA NA TRBJ2-1 TRBV6-6 TGTGCCAGCAGTTACTCGTCTATTTCCTACAATGAGCAGTTCTTC CASSYSSISYNEQFF
few TRBD1 TRBJ1-5 TRBV7-9 TGTGCCAGCAGCTTCGGGGCAGGGGGTATTGTAACTCATCAGCCCCAGCATTTT CASSFGAGGIVTHQPQHF
NA NA TRBJ1-2 TRBV6-5 TGTGCCAGCAGTTACTCGGCGGGGGCGGCGGATGGCTACACCTTC CASSYSAGAADGYTF
NA TRBD2 TRBJ2-3 TRBV30 TGTGCCTGGAGTGTAGCGGGATTGTACCCGATGGTTACGCAGTATTTT CAWSVAGLYPMVTQYF
NA TRBD2 TRBJ2-7 TRBV6-1 TGTGCCAGCAGTGAAAGTGCGGGGGGAAGGGGCTACGAGCAGTACTTC CASSESAGGRGYEQYF
NA TRBD1 TRBJ1-1 TRBV7-9 TGTGCCAGCAGCTTCCCGGACAGGGGAAAGAACACTGAAGCTTTCTTT CASSFPDRGKNTEAFF
NA TRBD1 TRBJ1-1 TRBV18 TGTGCCAGCTCAGGACAGGGTAGTAACACTGAAGCTTTCTTT CASSGQGSNTEAFF
NA NA TRBJ1-2 TRBV24-1 TGTGCCCCCACCCCCGGGTACTATGGCTACACCTTC CAPTPGYYGYTF
few TRBD1 TRBJ1-6 TRBV25-1 TGTGCCAGCAGTGCGGTGGACAGGGAAAATTCACCCCTCCACTTT CASSAVDRENSPLHF
NA TRBD1 TRBJ1-4 TRBV6-5 TGTGCCAGCAGCAATGGGCAGGGGGCCTTTGAAAAACTGTTTTTT CASSNGQGAFEKLFF
NA TRBD1 TRBJ1-2 TRBV19 TGTGCCAGTACTACTAGGACAGGGAACTATGGCTACACCTTC CASTTRTGNYGYTF
NA NA TRBJ1-4 TRBV23-1 TGCGCCAGCAGTCACGGCAGGGGTGCAACTAATGAAAAACTGTTTTTT CASSHGRGATNEKLFF
NA NA TRBJ1-1 TRBV5-5 TGTGCCAGCAGCTTGGAAGGGGTCGGCGCTTTCTTT CASSLEGVGAFF
once NA TRBJ1-1 TRBV19 TGTGCCAGTAGTTTACGGACAGCCTTGAACACTGAAGCTTTCTTT CASSLRTALNTEAFF
NA NA TRBJ1-1 TRBV6-5 TGTGCCAGCAGTTACTCGGGAGACATGAACACTGAAGCTTTCTTT CASSYSGDMNTEAFF
NA TRBD1 TRBJ1-2 TRBV6-5 TGTGCCAGCAGTTACTCGGGCTTCGGGGGACAGTACTACACCTTC CASSYSGFGGQYYTF
NA NA TRBJ2-5 TRBV5-4 TGTGCCAGCAGCTTCAGGGAGACCCAGTACTTC CASSFRETQYF
NA NA TRBJ1-4 TRBV4-1 TGCGCCAGCAGCCAAGCGCCAGGGCCAGAAGAAAAACTGTTTTTT CASSQAPGPEEKLFF
NA NA TRBJ1-2 TRBV4-1 TGCGCCAGCAGCCAAGACGGAGGGTATGGCTACACCTTC CASSQDGGYGYTF
NA NA TRBJ2-1 TRBV27 TGTGCCAGCAGCACCCGCCTTCGACAGGACAGCTCCTACAATGAGCAGTTCTTC CASSTRLRQDSSYNEQFF
NA NA TRBJ1-1 TRBV2 TGTGCCAGCAGTGAGATACAGGGCTCCACTGAAGCTTTCTTT CASSEIQGSTEAFF
NA NA TRBJ2-2 TRBV9 TGTGCCAGCAGCCCCCTCACCGGGGAGCTGTTTTTT CASSPLTGELFF
NA TRBD2 TRBJ2-5 TRBV4-1 TGCGCCAGCAGCCAAGATAACGTGGGACTAGCGGGGGCAGCGGGAGAGACCCAGTACTTC CASSQDNVGLAGAAGETQYF
few NA TRBJ2-5 TRBV24-1 TGTGCCACCAGTGATTTGTCCAGGGATCAAGAGACCCAGTACTTC CATSDLSRDQETQYF
NA NA TRBJ2-6 TRBV2 TGTGCCAGCAGTTCCAGTCCCGGGGGGGCCAACGTCCTGACTTTC CASSSSPGGANVLTF
NA TRBD1 TRBJ2-7 TRBV5-1 TGCGCCAGCAGCTTGGTCTCGGGACAGGAGAACGAGCAGTACTTC CASSLVSGQENEQYF
NA NA TRBJ1-2 TRBV4-1 TGCGCCAGCAGCCAAGAAGTAGAGAACTATGGCTACACCTTC CASSQEVENYGYTF